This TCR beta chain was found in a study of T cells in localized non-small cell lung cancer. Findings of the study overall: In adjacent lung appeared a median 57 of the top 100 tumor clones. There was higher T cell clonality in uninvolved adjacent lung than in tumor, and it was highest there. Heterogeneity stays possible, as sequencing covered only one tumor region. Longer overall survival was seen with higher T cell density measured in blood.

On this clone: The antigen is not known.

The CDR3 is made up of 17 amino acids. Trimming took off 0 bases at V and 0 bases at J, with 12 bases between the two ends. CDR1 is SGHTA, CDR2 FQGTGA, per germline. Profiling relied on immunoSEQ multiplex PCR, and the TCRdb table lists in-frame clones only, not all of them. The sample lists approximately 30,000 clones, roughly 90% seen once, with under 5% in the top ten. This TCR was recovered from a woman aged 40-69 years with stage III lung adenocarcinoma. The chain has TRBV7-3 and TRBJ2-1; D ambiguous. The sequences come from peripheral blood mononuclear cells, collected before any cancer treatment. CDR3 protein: CASSLTAARSSYNEQFF. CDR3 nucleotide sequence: TGTGCCAGCAGCTTAACCGCTGCGAGGAGCTCCTACAATGAGCAGTTCTTC.